The T cell receptor beta chain under discussion was sequenced for a study of shared clonotypes between healthy human individuals. The wider study: The donor group consisted of a couple of women and three men, aged 18 to 49. Study conclusions and caveats: Non-shared clonotypes had lower generation probabilities than clonotypes shared by all four sorted-subset donors.

About this clone: Its antigen is currently unknown.

Only in-frame clones appear in the TCRdb table, and some are missing; sequencing was by immunoSEQ multiplex PCR. In the table there are about 1 million clones, about 76% of which are singletons. CDR1 and CDR2 (germline): MNHEY, SMNVEV (reference sequence). Trimming left V 5 bases short and J 4 bases short, with 11 bases between. The CDR3 covers 14 residues. The material sequenced was memory CD4+ T cells sorted from blood. The subset here: CD45RA-negative fraction. The gene calls are TRBV27 and TRBJ1-4; weak D call: TRBD1 (6 bases). The TCR was taken from a man aged 18 to 35 in good health. This CDR3 is CASSGRQVNEKLFF. The CDR3, as DNA: TGTGCCAGCAGTGGAAGACAGGTTAATGAAAAACTGTTTTTT. Full variable domain (outside the CDR3, taken from reference TRBV27 and TRBJ1-4): EAQVTQNPRYLITVTGKKLTVTCSQNMNHEYMSWYRQDPGLGLRQIYYSMNVEVTDKGDVPEGYKVSRKEKRNFPLILESPSPNQTSLYFCASSGRQVNEKLFFGSGTQLSVL.